This TCR gamma chain was found in a study of gamma-delta T cells after stem cell transplantation. CDR1 and CDR2 (germline): VENAVY, YDSYNSRV. This CDR3 region has 16 residues. J lost 3 bases, V lost 2 bases, and 9 bases had no gene match. TCRdb reanalyzed the RT-PCR reads using CATT. This sample carries over a thousand gamma-chain clones, roughly 17% of them seen once, and the ten largest clones take about 8.8%. Sequenced sample: gamma-delta T cells. V gene TRGV8 combines with J gene TRGJP1. This receptor was taken from a human donor. It is not recorded whose cells these are; they may come from a transplant donor. DNA for the CDR3: TGTGCCACCTGGGATACGCCAGAGGCCACTGGTTGGTTCAAGATATTT. Residues: CATWDTPEATGWFKIF.